The rows below give T cell receptor beta chains drawn from one sample of a study of Ad26.COV2.S vaccination and SARS-CoV-2 variants. Libraries were prepared by immunoSEQ multiplex PCR; TCRdb keeps only in-frame clonotypes and omits some of them. The sample yields over 400,000 clones, about 91% seen once. The sample was peripheral blood, taken in a trial of Ad26.COV2.S vaccine versus placebo. All receptors derive from a person between 18 and 65 years old who received the Ad26.COV2.S COVID-19 vaccine or a placebo. CDR3s include the opening cysteine and the closing phenylalanine or tryptophan. The D gene is left open where the match is weak. Clone size appears in some rows only: once, few, many, or a class for an expanded clone.

>NA|TRBJ2-1|TRBV7-3|TRBD1
TGTGCCAGCAGCTTAAAGACAGGGCCAAATGAGCAGTTCTTC
CASSLKTGPNEQFF
>NA|TRBJ2-1|TRBV11-2|TRBD2
TGTGCCAGCAGCCCTGGGACTAGCGGTTACAATGAGCAGTTCTTC
CASSPGTSGYNEQFF
>NA|TRBJ2-3|TRBV11-3|NA
TGTGCCAGCAGCTTAGAGGACCACACAGATACGCAGTATTTT
CASSLEDHTDTQYF
>NA|TRBJ2-5|TRBV27|NA
TGTGCCAGCAGTCCATCGGGGCTAGCGAAAGGAGAGACCCAGTACTTC
CASSPSGLAKGETQYF
>NA|TRBJ2-3|TRBV5-1|NA
TGCGCCAGCACCCACCGGGGGACAGATACGCAGTATTTT
CASTHRGTDTQYF
>NA|TRBJ1-1|TRBV6-2/TRBV6-3|TRBD1
TGTGCCAGCAGTTACATGGACAGGATGAACACTGAAGCTTTCTTT
CASSYMDRMNTEAFF
>NA|TRBJ1-2|TRBV4-3|NA
TGCGCCAGCAGCCAAGAGATTAGGAGCAACTATGGCTACACCTTC
CASSQEIRSNYGYTF
>NA|TRBJ2-7|TRBV11-2|NA
TGTGCCAGCAGCTTTACAGGGCGTGGCTCCTACGAGCAGTACTTC
CASSFTGRGSYEQYF
>NA|TRBJ2-7|TRBV29-1|NA
TGCAGCGTGCAAACAGGGGGGGTTGGCTACGAGCAGTACTTC
CSVQTGGVGYEQYF
>NA|TRBJ1-4|TRBV7-6|TRBD1
TGTGCCAGCGGACAGGGGTCGGGGATAGCGACTAATGAAAAACTGTTTTTT
CASGQGSGIATNEKLFF
>NA|TRBJ2-1|TRBV27|NA
TGTGCCAGCAGTTTATATAGCCCCTTCAATGAGCAGTTCTTC
CASSLYSPFNEQFF
>NA|TRBJ2-3|TRBV5-4|TRBD2
TGTGCCAGCAGCTACATGCTAGCGGGAGACAGCACAGATACGCAGTATTTT
CASSYMLAGDSTDTQYF
>few|TRBJ1-1|TRBV28|TRBD1
TGTGCCAGCAGCCAAATTGGGACAGGGATATCGGGAACTGAAGCTTTCTTT
CASSQIGTGISGTEAFF
>NA|TRBJ1-1|TRBV7-2|NA
TGTGCCAGCAGCTTAGTCGGTAACACTGAAGCTTTCTTT
CASSLVGNTEAFF
>few|TRBJ1-1|TRBV4-3|NA
TGCGCCAGCAGCCAAGAGGGGGTCGGAAACACTGAAGCTTTCTTT
CASSQEGVGNTEAFF
>NA|TRBJ2-5|TRBV4-3|TRBD2
TGCGCCAGCAGCTTCCAGGGAGGGGAAGAGACCCAGTACTTC
CASSFQGGEETQYF
>NA|TRBJ2-2|TRBV7-2|NA
TGTGCCAGCAGCTTAGCAGGAACCGGGGAGCTGTTTTTT
CASSLAGTGELFF
>NA|TRBJ1-5|TRBV7-2|NA
TGTGCCAGCAGGGGGCCGGGCAATCAGCCCCAGCATTTT
CASRGPGNQPQHF
>NA|TRBJ2-1|TRBV3-1/TRBV3-2|NA
TGTGCCAGCAGCCCACCCCTGGGGGATAGCGCGTACAATGAGCAGTTCTTC
CASSPPLGDSAYNEQFF
>NA|TRBJ2-2|TRBV19|TRBD2
TGTGCCAGTAGTATAGTAACGGGACTAGCGGGAGGGCCCCCGGGGGAGCTGTTTTTT
CASSIVTGLAGGPPGELFF
>NA|TRBJ1-2|TRBV4-3|TRBD1
TGCGCCAGCAGCCGGGACAGGGGGTCCTATGGCTACACCTTC
CASSRDRGSYGYTF
>NA|TRBJ1-5|TRBV19|NA
TGTGCCAGTAGTATGGCTCCGTATAGCAATCAGCCCCAGCATTTT
CASSMAPYSNQPQHF
>NA|TRBJ2-7|TRBV7-8|NA
TGTGCCAGCAGCTCGGACAGAGGATCCTACGAGCAGTACTTC
CASSSDRGSYEQYF
>NA|TRBJ2-1|TRBV20-1|NA
TGCAGTGCTAAGCGTCACGATGAGCAGTTCTTC
CSAKRHDEQFF
>NA|TRBJ1-1|TRBV4-2|TRBD1
TGTGCCAGCAGCCAAGAGTTAAGGGGGCTCCTCGAACACTGGGGAGCTTTCTTT
CASSQELRGLLEHWGAFF
>NA|TRBJ2-3|TRBV5-1|NA
TGCGCCAGCAGCTTGGGGAGCCCCACAGATACGCAGTATTTT
CASSLGSPTDTQYF
>NA|TRBJ1-1|TRBV9|NA
TGTGCCAGCAGCGTTCTGTGGGGCTCTGAAGCTTTCTTT
CASSVLWGSEAFF
>NA|TRBJ1-1|TRBV19|NA
TGTGCCAGTAGTAACGCAGGGAACACTGAAGCTTTCTTT
CASSNAGNTEAFF
>NA|TRBJ1-2|TRBV10-3|TRBD1
TGTGCCATCAGTGAAGGGACAGGCTATGGCTACACCTTC
CAISEGTGYGYTF
>NA|TRBJ1-5|TRBV2|TRBD1
TGTGCCAGCAGCGGTACAGGGGAACCTTGGCCCCAGCATTTT
CASSGTGEPWPQHF
>NA|TRBJ2-1|TRBV5-1|NA
TGCGCCAGCAGCTTGGGGCGGCACAATGAGCAGTTCTTC
CASSLGRHNEQFF
>NA|TRBJ2-1|TRBV24-1|TRBD2
TGTGCCACCGGGACTATGAAGTACAATGAGCAGTTCTTC
CATGTMKYNEQFF
>few|TRBJ1-5|TRBV7-8|NA
TGTGCCAGCAGCCCCCGGGACCCCAAGCAGCCCCAGCATTTT
CASSPRDPKQPQHF
>NA|TRBJ2-1|TRBV18|TRBD1
TGTGCCAGCTCACCGACAGGGTTTGGGTCCTACAATGAGCAGTTCTTC
CASSPTGFGSYNEQFF
>few|TRBJ1-3|TRBV4-3|NA
TGCGCCAGCAGCCAAGATGGGACGATCTCTGGAAACACCATATATTTT
CASSQDGTISGNTIYF
>few|TRBJ1-5|TRBV7-2|NA
TGTGCCAGCAGTGCCTACGAGGTATATCAGCCCCAGCATTTT
CASSAYEVYQPQHF
>NA|TRBJ1-3|TRBV30|NA
TGTGCCTGGAGTGCCTACAGCTCTGGAAACACCATATATTTT
CAWSAYSSGNTIYF
>NA|TRBJ2-7|TRBV30|NA
TGTGCCTGGAGTGTCCTACACGAGCAGTACTTC
CAWSVLHEQYF
>once|TRBJ2-1|TRBV7-3|TRBD2
TGTGCCAGCAGCTTAAAGCCCCCGGGGGTAGCGGGTTGGAATGAGCAGTTCTTC
CASSLKPPGVAGWNEQFF
>NA|TRBJ2-7|TRBV4-2|TRBD1
TGTGCCAGCAGCCACACCCTGGGACAGTCCGTTCTCGAGCAGTACTTC
CASSHTLGQSVLEQYF
>NA|TRBJ2-2|TRBV24-1|TRBD2
TGTGCCACCAGTGACGCCGGGACTAGGACCGGGGAGCTGTTTTTT
CATSDAGTRTGELFF
>NA|TRBJ2-7|TRBV19|TRBD2
TGTGCCAGTAGTATAACTAGCGGCTACGAGCAGTACTTC
CASSITSGYEQYF
>NA|TRBJ1-1|TRBV30|NA
TGTGCCTGGAGTGCAGGAAGGGGCACTGAAGCTTTCTTT
CAWSAGRGTEAFF
>NA|TRBJ1-1|TRBV30|TRBD1
TGTGCCGGGGGGACAGGGGTCGACACTGAAGCTTTCTTT
CAGGTGVDTEAFF
>NA|TRBJ1-2|TRBV5-8|NA
TGTGCCAGCAGCGTCGGACAGCTGGGCACCTTC
CASSVGQLGTF
>NA|TRBJ2-5|TRBV19|TRBD1
TGTGCCAGTAGTCGTGACAGGGTAGAGACCCAGTACTTC
CASSRDRVETQYF
>NA|TRBJ2-3|TRBV30|NA
TGTGCCTGGAGTGTTTCGCCAGATACGCAGTATTTT
CAWSVSPDTQYF
>NA|TRBJ2-5|TRBV4-2|TRBD1
TGTGCCAGCAGCCACCCCCGGGACAGGGGGCGAGGAGAGACCCAGTACTTC
CASSHPRDRGRGETQYF
>NA|TRBJ1-4|TRBV28|TRBD1
TGTGCCAGCAGGCGGGGACAGACAAATGAAAAACTGTTTTTT
CASRRGQTNEKLFF
>NA|TRBJ2-1|TRBV14|NA
TGTGCCAGCAGCCAATCAAGGGTTGGCAATGAGCAGTTCTTC
CASSQSRVGNEQFF
>NA|TRBJ2-3|TRBV11-3|TRBD1
TGTGCCAGCAGCCCCCGACAGGGGGCTAGCACAGATACGCAGTATTTT
CASSPRQGASTDTQYF
>once|TRBJ1-1|TRBV6-5|TRBD1
TGTGCCAGCAATAGACAGGGACGGAACACTGAAGCTTTCTTT
CASNRQGRNTEAFF
>NA|TRBJ1-1|TRBV4-1|NA
TGCGCCAGCAGCCGCCGACAAATAGCGAACACTGAAGCTTTCTTT
CASSRRQIANTEAFF
>NA|TRBJ2-5|TRBV24-1|TRBD2
TGTGCCACCAGCCCCGGGGGGGCTAGGGAGACCCAGTACTTC
CATSPGGARETQYF